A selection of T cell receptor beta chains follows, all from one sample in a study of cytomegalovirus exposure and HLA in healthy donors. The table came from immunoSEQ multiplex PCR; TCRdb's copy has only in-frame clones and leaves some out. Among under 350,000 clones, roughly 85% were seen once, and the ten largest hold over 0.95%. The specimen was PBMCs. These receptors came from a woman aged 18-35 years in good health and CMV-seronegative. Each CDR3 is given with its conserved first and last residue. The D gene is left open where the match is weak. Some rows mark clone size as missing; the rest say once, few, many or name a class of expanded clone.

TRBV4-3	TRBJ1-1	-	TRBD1	CASSQGTAFLNTEAFF
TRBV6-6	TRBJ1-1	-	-	CASRKQGFHTEAFF
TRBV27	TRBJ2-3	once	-	CAIISDVGDTQYF
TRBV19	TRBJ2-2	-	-	CASTHKEGRSANTGELFF
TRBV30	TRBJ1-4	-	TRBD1	CAWTKTGANEKLFF
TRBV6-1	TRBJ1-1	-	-	CASSDLYNTEAFF
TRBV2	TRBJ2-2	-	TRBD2	CASSVDVWTSGNGELFF
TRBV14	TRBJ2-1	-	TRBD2	CASSQVRLAGYNEQFF
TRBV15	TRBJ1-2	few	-	CATSRPETPGYTF
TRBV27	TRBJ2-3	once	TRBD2	CASSFRTSGSMASGTDTQYF
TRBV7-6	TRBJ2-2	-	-	CASSSSLGELFF
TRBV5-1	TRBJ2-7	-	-	CASSFRGADYEQYF
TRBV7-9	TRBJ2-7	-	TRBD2	CASSPPREGIDEQYF
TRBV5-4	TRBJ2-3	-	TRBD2	CASSLTSGASTDTQYF
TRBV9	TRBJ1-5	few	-	CASSPTDSNQPQHF
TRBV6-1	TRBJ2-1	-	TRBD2	CASNQAGDYWEQFF
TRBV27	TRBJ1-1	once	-	CASSLRGTLLNTEAFF
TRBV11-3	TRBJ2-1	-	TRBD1	CAVVSGTGSGEQFF
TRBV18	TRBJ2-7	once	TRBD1	CASSPRDRGRGPFDEQYF
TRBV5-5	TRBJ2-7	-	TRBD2	CASSSRLAGGRVYEQYF
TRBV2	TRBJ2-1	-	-	CASTHGGPGVEQFF
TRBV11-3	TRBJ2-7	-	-	CASSLATLAVPSYEQYF
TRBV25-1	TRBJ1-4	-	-	CASSDPRGVGEKLFF
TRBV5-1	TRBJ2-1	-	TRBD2	CASSFSGSGYNEQFF
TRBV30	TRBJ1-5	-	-	CAFGQINQPQHF
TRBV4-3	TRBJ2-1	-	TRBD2	CASSQGGGNEQFF
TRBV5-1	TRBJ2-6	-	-	CASSYEGRAISGANVLTF
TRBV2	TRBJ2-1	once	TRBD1	CASSAIWGQAVDEQFF
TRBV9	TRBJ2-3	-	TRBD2	CASSAGGGLAGPTDTQYF
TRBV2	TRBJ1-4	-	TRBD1	CASSYRGTNEKLFF
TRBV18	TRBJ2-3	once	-	CASSPPVGSRGAGTDTQYF
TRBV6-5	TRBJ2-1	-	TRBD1	CASSPDRGKEFF
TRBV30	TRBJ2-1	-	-	CAAGASYNEQFF
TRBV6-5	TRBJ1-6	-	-	CASFEGDAYNSPLHF
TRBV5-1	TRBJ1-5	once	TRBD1	CASSQGTGRNNQPQHF
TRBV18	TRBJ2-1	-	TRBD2	CASSPSGGAAVEQFF
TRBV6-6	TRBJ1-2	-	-	CASSSDYGYTF
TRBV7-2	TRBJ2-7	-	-	CASGQQGPREQYF
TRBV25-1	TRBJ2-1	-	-	CASSELGGLYEQFF
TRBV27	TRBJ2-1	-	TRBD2	CASSFGRENGEQFF